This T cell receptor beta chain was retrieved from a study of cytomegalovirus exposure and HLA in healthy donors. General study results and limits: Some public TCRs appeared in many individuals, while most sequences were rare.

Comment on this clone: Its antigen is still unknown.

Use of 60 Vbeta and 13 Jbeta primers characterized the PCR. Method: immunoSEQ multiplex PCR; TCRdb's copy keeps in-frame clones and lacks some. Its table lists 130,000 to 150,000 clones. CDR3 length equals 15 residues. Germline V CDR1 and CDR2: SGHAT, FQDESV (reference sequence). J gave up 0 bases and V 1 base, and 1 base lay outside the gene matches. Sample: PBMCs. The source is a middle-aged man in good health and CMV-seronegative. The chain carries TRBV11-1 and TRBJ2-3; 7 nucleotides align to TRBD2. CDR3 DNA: TGTGCCAGCAGCTTAGGGACTAGAAGCACAGATACGCAGTATTTT. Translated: CASSLGTRSTDTQYF.